This TCR beta chain was identified during a study of blood T cells in healthy people across ages. General study results and limits: A roughly linear age-dependent decrease characterized TCR beta diversity per million T cells. Unsorted PBMCs prevented conclusive naive versus antigen-experienced comparison.

Then a second PCR, running roughly 6 to 12 cycles, was carried out with a sample-barcoded 5' primer and a J-beta primer mix. From the 5' RACE reads, TCRdb called clonotypes with MiXCR, one entry per CDR3 protein. This table has around 940,000 distinct CDR3 sequences, about 51% appearing once. As concerns this clonotype: What it binds is unknown.

Trimming took off 2 bases at V and 2 bases at J, with 10 bases between the two ends. Germline loops: CDR1 SGHTA, CDR2 FQGTGA. The CDR3 runs to 14 residues. The sequenced sample consisted of blood. The chain joins TRBV7-3 to TRBJ2-7; unclear D gene. This clonotype was obtained from a woman aged 55-70 years in good health. CDR3 nucleotide sequence: TGTGCCAGCAGCTTAGGTCAGCCTCCCTACGAGCAGTACTTC. It is translated as CASSLGQPPYEQYF.